This TCR beta chain was found in a study of Ad26.COV2.S vaccination and SARS-CoV-2 variants. The treatment here: 15 to 20 received Ad26.COV2.S at low or high dose, single or two shots; about 5 received placebo; per-sample allocation not given. Specimen acquisition occurred on day 63 following the initial vaccine or placebo injection. Generated by immunoSEQ multiplex PCR, the TCRdb table keeps only in-frame clones and is missing some. The data hold roughly 380,000 clones, with 88% observed a single time. This CDR3 spans 15 amino acids. Per the germline V gene, CDR1 is KGHDR and CDR2 is SFDVKD. Trimming took off 4 bases at V and 9 bases at J, with 18 bases between the two ends.

This sequence was found in a person aged 18-65 years who received the Ad26.COV2.S COVID-19 vaccine or a placebo. The V and J genes are TRBV24-1 and TRBJ2-1; D is perhaps TRBD2 (6 bases). This specimen was peripheral blood, taken in a trial of Ad26.COV2.S vaccine versus placebo. In nucleotides, the CDR3 is TGTGCCACCAGTGAAGTAGCGGCGGTTTTTGCTGAGCAGTTCTTC. Translated: CATSEVAAVFAEQFF.